These 14 T cell receptor beta chains originate from one sample sequenced in a study of blood T cell repertoires in COVID-19. Method: immunoSEQ multiplex PCR; TCRdb's copy keeps in-frame clones and lacks some. The data show about 200,000 clones, with around nine tenths seen just once and approximately 6.2% held by the top ten. What was sequenced was peripheral blood. All receptors come from a man aged 60 to 69 who had recovered from COVID-19.

This chain joins TRBV19 and TRBJ2-7; D possibly corresponds to TRBD1 (10 bases). This CDR3 spans 20 amino acids. Germline CDR1 is LNHDA and CDR2 is SQIVND (reference sequence). Deletions cut 6 bases from V and 3 bases from J, with 33 bases between. CDR3 nucleotides: TGTGCCAGTAGCCGCGCGACCGGGACAGGGGCCAGCGGGAGGCTCTACGAGCAGTACTTC. Translated: CASSRATGTGASGRLYEQYF.

This CDR3 reads CSVVPGLAGGPNAGELFF. The CDR3 region has the DNA TGCAGCGTGGTCCCGGGACTAGCGGGAGGGCCAAACGCCGGGGAGCTGTTTTTT. The chain couples TRBV29-1 to TRBJ2-2, with 16 bases aligning to TRBD2. J was trimmed by 6 bases and V by 6 bases; bases with no gene match: 13. Germline lookup yields CDR1 SQVTM and CDR2 ANQGSEA. There are 18 residues in the CDR3.

The rearrangement links TRBV7-9 to TRBJ1-2; no firm D call. Trimming cost V 6 bases and J 4 bases, with 9 bases left between them. CDR3 length equals 12 residues. Germline V lookup: CDR1 SEHNR, CDR2 FQNEAQ (reference sequence). CDR3 coding DNA: TGTGCCAGCAGTTGGCCCCTCTATGGCTACACCTTC. It translates to CASSWPLYGYTF.

The V call is TRBV28, the J call TRBJ1-1; tentative D call: TRBD1 (5 bases). This CDR3 spans 14 amino acids. V shed 3 bases and J shed 7 bases, with 15 bases lying between them. Germline V gene data show CDR1 as MDHEN and CDR2 as SYDVKM. CDR3 in amino acids: CASSLPTGPLEAFF. CDR3 coding DNA: TGTGCCAGCAGTTTGCCTACAGGTCCACTTGAAGCTTTCTTT.

With respect to this clone: The sample contains more than one DNA sequence encoding this CDR3. This chain connects TRBV5-1 to TRBJ2-2; perhaps TRBD2 as D (5 bases). V dropped 2 bases and J dropped 6 bases, with 8 bases sitting between them. The length of the CDR3 is 13 residues. The V gene's germline CDR1 is SGHRS and CDR2 YFSETQ. CDR3: CASSFEGAGELFF. CDR3 bases: TGCGCCAGCAGCTTCGAGGGTGCCGGGGAGCTGTTTTTT.

CDR3 protein: CAWSVQSIRGEQYF. As DNA, the CDR3 is TGTGCCTGGAGTGTACAAAGTATCAGGGGGGAGCAGTACTTC. The chain couples TRBV30 to TRBJ2-7, with 7 bases fitting TRBD1. J was trimmed by 7 bases and V by 0 bases; bases with no gene match: 9. CDR1 is GTSNPN, CDR2 SVGIG, per germline (reference sequence). The CDR3 is 14 residues long.

J is TRBJ1-3 and V is TRBV28; D gene uncertain. The germline V and J ends were trimmed by 8 bases and 3 bases, with 14 bases remaining between them. CDR3 length: 14 amino acids. In germline, CDR1 is MDHEN, CDR2 SYDVKM. Here the CDR3 reads CASSTNQIGNTIYF. The DNA for the CDR3 is TGTGCCAGCTCCACGAACCAGATTGGAAACACCATATATTTT.

The chain joins TRBV11-2 to TRBJ2-2; no reliable D call. Trimming took 6 bases from V and 1 from J, leaving 15 bases between them. Germline V gene data show CDR1 as SGHAT and CDR2 as FQNNGV. This CDR3 spans 16 amino acids. Written as DNA, the CDR3 is TGTGCCAGCAGTTCGGTCGACTGGAGGAACACCGGGGAGCTGTTTTTT. Amino acid sequence: CASSSVDWRNTGELFF.

This chain connects TRBV7-6 to TRBJ1-1; D is possibly TRBD1 (5 bases). Per germline, CDR1 SGHVS and CDR2 FNYEAQ. Trimming removed 5 bases from V and 3 bases from J, with 10 bases in between. This CDR3 comprises 13 residues. The CDR3 nucleotides are TGTGCCAGCAGCCGCGGGGCGGACACTGAAGCTTTCTTT. Its protein is CASSRGADTEAFF.

The chain joins TRBV5-1 to TRBJ1-2, with no clear D. Germline V gene lookup returns CDR1 SGHRS and CDR2 YFSETQ. The V gene lost 0 bases and the J gene lost 1 base, with 10 bases spanning the gap. The length of the CDR3 is 15 residues. The CDR3 DNA sequence: TGCGCCAGCAGCTTGGGGCAGGTGGATAACTATGGCTACACCTTC. Translating gives CASSLGQVDNYGYTF.

V usage is TRBV5-1 and J usage is TRBJ2-1; 12 positions match TRBD2. This CDR3 has 17 amino acids. The trim removed 4 bases at V and 10 bases at J, leaving 15 bases unmatched. From germline, CDR1 is SGHRS and CDR2 YFSETQ. In DNA, the CDR3 is TGCGCCAGCAGCCCAATCCCGACTAGCGGGGGTGTGGGGGAGCAGTTCTTC. Encoded protein: CASSPIPTSGGVGEQFF.

V usage is TRBV20-1 and J usage is TRBJ1-5, with no clear D. Looked up from germline, CDR1 is DFQATT and CDR2 is SNEGSKA (reference sequence). Trimming left V 3 bases short and J 0 bases short, with 12 bases between. The length of the CDR3 is 15 residues. In DNA, the CDR3 is TGCAGTGCTAGTTTGGCAGCGGATAGCAATCAGCCCCAGCATTTT. Translation: CSASLAADSNQPQHF.

As regards this clone: Additional DNA sequences in this sample encode the identical CDR3. This rearrangement joins TRBV7-7 to TRBJ2-1; 8 bases map to TRBD2. The CDR3 contains 15 residues. Looked up from germline, CDR1 is SSHAT and CDR2 is FNYEAQ (reference sequence). V gave up 5 bases and J gave up 3 bases; unmatched junction bases: 6. The CDR3 nucleotides are TGTGCCAGCAGCCTCGGGGGGGGACGCTACAATGAGCAGTTCTTC. Its translation is CASSLGGGRYNEQFF.

CDR3 nucleotide sequence: TGTGCCAGCAGCTTCGGAGGGAGCGGATCCTACAATGAGCAGTTCTTC. It codes for CASSFGGSGSYNEQFF. This sequence joins TRBV11-3 and TRBJ2-1, with D maybe TRBD2 (6 bases). Germline lookup yields CDR1 SGHNT and CDR2 YENEEA. V lost 3 bases and J lost 1, with 13 bases in between. This CDR3 has 16 residues.